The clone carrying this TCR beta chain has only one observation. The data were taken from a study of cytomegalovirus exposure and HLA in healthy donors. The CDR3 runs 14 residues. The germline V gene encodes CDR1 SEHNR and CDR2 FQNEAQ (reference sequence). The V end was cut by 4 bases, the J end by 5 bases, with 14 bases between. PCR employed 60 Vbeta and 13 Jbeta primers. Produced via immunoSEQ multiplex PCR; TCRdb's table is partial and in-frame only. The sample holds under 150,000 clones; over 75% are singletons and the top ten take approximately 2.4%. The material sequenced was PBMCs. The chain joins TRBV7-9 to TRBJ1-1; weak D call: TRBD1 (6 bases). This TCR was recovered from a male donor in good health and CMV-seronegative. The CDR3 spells CASSSTGMGTEAFF. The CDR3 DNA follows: TGTGCCAGCAGCTCCACAGGGATGGGGACTGAAGCTTTCTTT.